This TCR beta chain is drawn from a study of cytotoxic CD8 clonotypes in ibrutinib-treated CLL. Study summary: Samples had a mean of around 260,000 productive templates and roughly 90,000 productive rearrangements.

Whole-study findings and limits: Contraction or stability on treatment was seen for public clonotypes, which were uncommon. Rising at ibrutinib response, clonality subsequently fell back toward baseline at progression.

As regards this clone: Antigen specificity is unknown.

Depths of 1 in 200,000 to 1 in 1 million T cells were the sequencing target. The method was immunoSEQ multiplex PCR; TCRdb's version includes in-frame clones alone and lacks a portion of them. The sample shows roughly 300,000 clones, 76% of them seen only once. J lost 2 bases, V lost 0 bases, and 7 bases had no gene match. This CDR3 spans 16 amino acids. Germline V gives CDR1 SGHRS, CDR2 YFSETQ. This sequence originates from a human donor with chronic lymphocytic leukemia. The chain carries TRBV5-1 and TRBJ2-7; 8 bases fit TRBD1. The sample consisted of PBMCs, taken at disease progression, from a patient treated with ibrutinib. CDR3 in DNA: TGCGCCAGCAGCTTGGCTACGGACAGGGCTACCTACGAGCAGTACTTC. It is translated as CASSLATDRATYEQYF.